Below are 30 T cell receptor beta chains sequenced from a single sample in a study of T cell repertoires in cytomegalovirus infection. TCRdb redid the calling of the reads with MiXCR, one entry per CDR3 protein. The table shows more than 150,000 distinct CDR3 sequences, with 15% to 20% occurring only once. Sequencing was done on a sample of PBMCs. The receptors here all came from a human donor in good health (CMV status not recorded). Some clones in this sample may be carry-over from other donors' samples.

This clonotype was detected only a few times. V is TRBV5-4 and J is TRBJ2-1; D perhaps matches TRBD2 (5 bases). Per germline, CDR1 SGHNT and CDR2 YYREEE (reference sequence). The CDR3 is 16 amino acids. V shed 2 bases and J shed 0 bases, with 12 bases lying between them. CDR3 bases: TGTGCCAGCAGCTTCTACGGGGTTAGCTCCTACAATGAGCAGTTCTTC. It translates to CASSFYGVSSYNEQFF.

This clonotype appeared a few times. This chain connects TRBV6-5 to TRBJ2-1; TRBD2 is a possible D gene (6 bases). There are 15 residues in the CDR3. CDR1 is MNHEY and CDR2 is SVGAGI in the germline V gene. Trimming left V 0 bases short and J 9 bases short, with 15 bases between. CDR3 in DNA: TGTGCCAGCAGTTACTCGCTACGGGGGAGGCGTGAGCAGTTCTTC. It codes for CASSYSLRGRREQFF.

This clonotype was recorded a few times. As DNA, the CDR3 is TGCGCCAGCAGCCAAGGACAAGGGCCTAGCAATCAGCCCCAGCATTTT. Translating gives CASSQGQGPSNQPQHF. The chain carries TRBV4-1 and TRBJ1-5; no reliable D call. The CDR3 is made up of 16 amino acids. Germline CDR1 and CDR2: MGHRA and YSYEKL. The V end lost 1 base, the J end lost 0 bases, and 10 bases lay between the germline ends.

V usage is TRBV7-9 and J usage is TRBJ2-5; D is uncertain. The CDR3 has 12 amino acids. The V end lost 5 bases, the J end lost 7 bases, and 11 bases lay between the germline ends. CDR1 and CDR2 from the germline V gene are SEHNR and FQNEAQ (reference sequence). The CDR3 DNA sequence: TGTGCCAGCAGCGGCCGTGGGGTGACCCAGTACTTC. Translated: CASSGRGVTQYF.

To note about this clonotype: The junction departs from germline at one end; a sequencing error may be responsible. In nucleotides, the CDR3 is TGTGCCAGCAGCTTAGGGCGGGCAACCCTCCATTTT. It yields the protein CASSLGRATLHF. The chain employs TRBV11-2 and TRBJ1-6; D gene ambiguous. The CDR3 sequence is 12 residues long. The germline CDR1 and CDR2 sequences are SGHAT and FQNNGV.

The J gene is TRBJ2-1, the V gene TRBV18; TRBD2 matches at 8 bases. This CDR3 region has 15 residues. V lost 3 bases and J lost 4; bases outside the gene matches: 5. Germline CDR1 KGHSH, CDR2 LQKENI. The CDR3 nucleotides read TGTGCCAGCTCACCTCAGAGCGGGGGATACAATGAGCAGTTCTTC. It translates to CASSPQSGGYNEQFF. The full variable domain, with the rest looked up from reference TRBV18 and TRBJ2-1, is NAGVMQNPRHLVRRRGQEARLRCSPMKGHSHVYWYRQLPEEGLKFMVYLQKENIIDESGMPKERFSAEFPKEGPSILRIQQVVRGDSAAYFCASSPQSGGYNEQFFGPGTRLTVL.

CDR3 in DNA: TGTGCCAGCAGTTCAGGGGAGGCTGAGCAGTTCTTC. This encodes CASSSGEAEQFF. The chain recombines TRBV12-3 or TRBV12-4 with TRBJ2-1; D possibly matches TRBD1 or TRBD2 (6 bases each). Trimming cost V 4 bases and J 9 bases, with 10 bases left between them. This CDR3 is built from 12 residues.

With respect to this clonotype: The junction departs from germline at one end; a sequencing error may be responsible. The chain is built from TRBV12-3 or TRBV12-4 and TRBJ1-1; unclear D gene. There are 13 residues in the CDR3. CDR3 nucleotides: TGTGCCAGCAGAGTAACAAGGAACACTGTAGCTTTCTTT. Translation gives CASRVTRNTVAFF.

The chain combines TRBV7-8 with TRBJ2-1; maybe TRBD2 (5 bases). Germline V gene data show CDR1 as SGHVS and CDR2 as FQNEAQ. The V end was cut by 0 bases, the J end by 4 bases, with 7 bases between. The CDR3 runs 14 residues. CDR3 in amino acids: CASSLARTYNEQFF. The CDR3 nucleotides are TGTGCCAGCAGCTTAGCTCGGACTTACAATGAGCAGTTCTTC.

This clonotype was observed at least ten times. The chain couples TRBV5-1 to TRBJ1-1; 9 bases align to TRBD1. The CDR3 contains 16 residues. Trimming at V came to 3 bases and at J to 1 base, leaving 7 bases not matched to a gene. Germline V gene data show CDR1 as SGHRS and CDR2 as YFSETQ. The CDR3 DNA follows: TGCGCCAGCAGCTCATCCGGGACAGGGAGGAACACTGAAGCTTTCTTT. Translating it yields CASSSSGTGRNTEAFF.

This clonotype was recorded a few times. The genes are TRBV2 and TRBJ2-1; 8 bases match TRBD1. The CDR3 loop spans 15 amino acids. Per the germline V gene, CDR1 is SNHLY and CDR2 is FYNNEI. The junction had 8 bases not matched to a gene; V was cut back by 5 bases and J by 5 bases. The CDR3 coding sequence is TGTGCCAGCAGTTGGGGCCGACAGGGGAACAATGAGCAGTTCTTC. The encoded protein is CASSWGRQGNNEQFF.

This clonotype was counted between two and nine times. V and J are TRBV9 and TRBJ1-3, with unresolved D. This CDR3 is built from 15 residues. Germline V gene lookup returns CDR1 SGDLS and CDR2 YYNGEE. Trimming shortened V by 0 bases and J by 0 bases, and 7 bases separated the two germline ends. CDR3 DNA: TGTGCCAGCAGCGTAGGGGCAGACTCTGGAAACACCATATATTTT. Translation: CASSVGADSGNTIYF.

The chain is built from TRBV7-9 and TRBJ1-1, with a tentative D call TRBD1 (5 bases). Between the trimmed V and J ends, which lost 5 bases and 0 bases, there was a span of 10 bases. Germline V CDR1 and CDR2: SEHNR, FQNEAQ (reference sequence). There are 14 residues in the CDR3. CDR3 amino acids: CASSRSTVNTEAFF. The CDR3 DNA reads TGTGCCAGCAGCCGATCGACAGTGAACACTGAAGCTTTCTTT.

This clonotype was recorded a few times. V gene TRBV11-3 combines with J gene TRBJ2-1; 7 bases fit TRBD2. This CDR3 has 15 residues. Losses at the gene ends were 1 base for V and 0 bases for J; bases not matched to a gene: 0. The V gene's germline CDR1 is SGHNT and CDR2 YENEEA. The CDR3 spells CASSLVAGSYNEQFF. CDR3 DNA: TGTGCCAGCAGCTTAGTAGCGGGCTCCTACAATGAGCAGTTCTTC.

This clonotype was picked up many times. The chain employs TRBV7-2 and TRBJ1-2; 10 bases are shared with TRBD1. Germline values: CDR1 SGHTA, CDR2 FQGNSA. After removal of 5 bases from V and 2 bases from J, the junction contained 5 bases not matched to a gene. CDR3 length equals 15 residues. The CDR3 region has the DNA TGTGCCAGCAGCCCCGGACAGGGGGGAAACTATGGCTACACCTTC. Translated: CASSPGQGGNYGYTF. Full variable domain (outside the CDR3, taken from reference TRBV7-2 and TRBJ1-2): GAGVSQSPSNKVTEKGKDVELRCDPISGHTALYWYRQSLGQGLEFLIYFQGNSAPDKSGLPSDRFSAERTGGSVSTLTIQRTQQEDSAVYLCASSPGQGGNYGYTFGSGTRLTVV.

This clonotype showed up many times. This chain links TRBV6-2 or TRBV6-3 with TRBJ1-5; D possibly corresponds to TRBD1 (5 bases). This CDR3 region has 16 residues. Germline loops: CDR1 MNHEY, CDR2 SVGEGT. With 4 bases removed from V and 4 bases from J, the gap between germline ends came to 17 bases. The CDR3 region is CASSSPQGGNNQPQHF. The CDR3 DNA follows: TGTGCCAGCAGTTCCCCTCAGGGCGGTAATAATCAGCCCCAGCATTTT.

This clonotype was detected many times. The rearrangement links TRBV7-3 to TRBJ2-1; 14 bases match TRBD2. Germline values: CDR1 SGHTA, CDR2 FQGTGA. The CDR3 spans 18 residues. The trim removed 5 bases at V and 6 bases at J, leaving 12 bases unmatched. This CDR3 is CASSPAPGLAGATNEQFF. The CDR3 DNA follows: TGTGCCAGCAGCCCCGCACCGGGACTAGCGGGAGCTACCAATGAGCAGTTCTTC.

The V call is TRBV29-1, the J call TRBJ1-5; no reliable D call. The CDR3 totals 9 residues. Trimming took off 5 bases at V and 5 bases at J, with 1 base between the two ends. Germline CDR1 reads SQVTM; CDR2 reads ANQGSEA. This chain's CDR3 is CSVYQPQHF. The CDR3 coding sequence is TGCAGCGTTTATCAGCCCCAGCATTTT.

The chain carries TRBV28 and TRBJ1-4, with 9 bases matching TRBD1. Germline V gene sequence: CDR1 MDHEN, CDR2 SYDVKM. J was trimmed by 5 bases and V by 1 base; bases with no gene match: 2. The CDR3 sequence is 15 residues long. The CDR3 coding sequence is TGTGCCAGCAGTTTATACAGGGGGCTGAATGAAAAACTGTTTTTT. Translated: CASSLYRGLNEKLFF.

The chain employs TRBV6-5 and TRBJ2-5, with 7 bases identical to TRBD1. The V segment lost 4 bases and the J segment 4 bases; nucleotides outside the gene matches: 12. The germline V gene encodes CDR1 MNHEY and CDR2 SVGAGI. The CDR3 has 16 amino acids. CDR3 sequence: CASSSPARAGGETQYF. As DNA, the CDR3 is TGTGCCAGCAGTTCGCCTGCCAGGGCAGGGGGAGAGACCCAGTACTTC.

The gene calls are TRBV13 and TRBJ2-7; 9 bases agree with TRBD2. Per germline, CDR1 PRHDT and CDR2 FYEKMQ (reference sequence). There are 15 residues in the CDR3. V dropped 5 bases and J dropped 4; count of bases not matched to a gene: 9. CDR3 protein: CASSPQLAGEYEQYF. The CDR3 DNA reads TGTGCCAGCAGCCCCCAATTAGCGGGAGAATACGAGCAGTACTTC.

This clonotype was detected a few times. The J gene is TRBJ2-1, the V gene TRBV7-4; 11 bases map to TRBD2. CDR1 SGHVT and CDR2 SQSDAQ come from the germline V gene. Trimming at V came to 3 bases and at J to 8 bases, leaving 12 bases not matched to a gene. The CDR3 contains 17 residues. The CDR3 protein is CASSFSSGRPGMDEQFF. CDR3 nucleotide sequence: TGTGCCAGCAGCTTCTCTAGCGGGAGGCCTGGAATGGATGAGCAGTTCTTC.

This clonotype was observed a handful of times. The J gene is TRBJ1-2, the V gene TRBV7-9; D is undetermined. V dropped 6 bases and J dropped 1 base, with 6 bases sitting between them. The CDR3 sequence is 12 residues long. Germline CDR1 is SEHNR and CDR2 is FQNEAQ (reference sequence). The CDR3 spells CASSPVNYGYTF. The CDR3, as DNA: TGTGCCAGCAGTCCGGTTAACTATGGCTACACCTTC. The whole variable domain, remainder taken from reference TRBV7-9 and TRBJ1-2, is DTGVSQNPRHKITKRGQNVTFRCDPISEHNRLYWYRQTLGQGPEFLTYFQNEAQLEKSRLLSDRFSAERPKGSFSTLEIQRTEQGDSAMYLCASSPVNYGYTFGSGTRLTVV.

V is TRBV15 and J is TRBJ2-3; tentative D call: TRBD1 (6 bases). This CDR3 comprises 15 residues. CDR1 is LNHNV and CDR2 is YYDKDF in the germline V gene (reference sequence). Between the trimmed V and J ends, which lost 5 bases and 0 bases, there was a span of 12 bases. The CDR3 DNA reads as TGTGCCACCAGCCCTATACAGGGCAGCACAGATACGCAGTATTTT. This codes for CATSPIQGSTDTQYF.

This clonotype was seen many times. The chain recombines TRBV7-2 with TRBJ2-1, with D unresolved. The CDR3 runs 16 residues. CDR1 is SGHTA, CDR2 FQGNSA, per germline. V was pared by 1 base and J by 1 base, with 11 bases between. The CDR3 loop reads CASSLGRAKSYNEQFF. For the CDR3, the DNA is TGTGCCAGCAGCTTAGGCCGCGCAAAATCCTACAATGAGCAGTTCTTC.

This clonotype was detected only a few times. The rearrangement joins TRBV2 to TRBJ1-5; 7 positions agree with TRBD1. Germline V gene sequence: CDR1 SNHLY, CDR2 FYNNEI. This CDR3 has 14 residues. The ends lost 5 bases at V and 1 base at J; junction bases unmatched: 2. Here the CDR3 DNA reads TGTGCCAGCAGTCGGGGACAGAGCAATCAGCCCCAGCATTTT. Encoded protein: CASSRGQSNQPQHF.

This clonotype was counted only a few times. The CDR3 sequence is CGTLRVGEKLFF. DNA of the CDR3: TGCGGAACTTTGAGGGTTGGCGAAAAACTGTTTTTT. The chain links TRBV29-1 to TRBJ1-4; no reliable D call. The CDR3 spans 12 residues. The germline gives CDR1 SQVTM, CDR2 ANQGSEA.

V is TRBV12-3 or TRBV12-4 and J is TRBJ2-3; D call uncertain. The CDR3 is 14 residues long. V lost 8 bases and J 0 bases, leaving 12 bases between the germline ends. The CDR3 sequence is CASLGMGSTDTQYF. DNA of the CDR3: TGTGCCAGCCTGGGCATGGGGAGCACAGATACGCAGTATTTT.

This chain connects TRBV7-3 to TRBJ1-5, with TRBD1 matching over 8 bases. V gave up 3 bases and J gave up 11 bases; unmatched junction bases: 6. Germline V CDR1 and CDR2: SGHTA, FQGTGA. CDR3 size: 13 residues. The CDR3 nucleotides read TGTGCCAGCAGCTTGGACAGGGCAGGTACCCAGCATTTT. Its protein product is CASSLDRAGTQHF.

V usage is TRBV6-1 and J usage is TRBJ2-2, with unresolved D. Germline CDR1 and CDR2: MNHNS and SASEGT. V lost 6 bases and J 6 bases, leaving 14 bases between the germline ends. This CDR3 is built from 14 residues. The CDR3 DNA follows: TGTGCCAGCAGGTTCCAGTCATCTCCCGGGGAGCTGTTTTTT. It encodes CASRFQSSPGELFF.